This passage covers 15 T cell receptor beta chains from one sample sequenced in a study of T cell changes during pregnancy in multiple sclerosis. The protocol was immunoSEQ multiplex PCR, while the TCRdb copy is restricted to in-frame clones and leaves out a portion. The sample yields roughly 60,000 clones, 93% seen once. Source: CD4+ T cells from peripheral blood mononuclear cells, taken before pregnancy. These receptors were obtained from a female donor with multiple sclerosis, enrolled in a pregnancy study.

The chain joins TRBV19 to TRBJ1-2, with D possibly TRBD1 on 5 matching bases. The V end lost 4 bases, the J end lost 7 bases, and 16 bases lay between the germline ends. CDR1 and CDR2 from the germline V gene are LNHDA and SQIVND (reference sequence). This CDR3 is 14 amino acids long. DNA of the CDR3: TGTGCCAGTAGTACAGGGACTCCCTTTGGTGGCTACACCTTC. Encoded protein: CASSTGTPFGGYTF. Variable domain in full (rest from reference TRBV19 and TRBJ1-2): DGGITQSPKYLFRKEGQNVTLSCEQNLNHDAMYWYRQDPGQGLRLIYYSQIVNDFQKGDIAEGYSVSREKKESFPLTVTSAQKNPTAFYLCASSTGTPFGGYTFGSGTRLTVV.

The rearrangement uses TRBV5-5 and TRBJ2-5; D unclear. The CDR3 has 14 amino acids. The germline V gene has CDR1 SGHKS and CDR2 YYEKEE (reference sequence). V dropped 1 base and J dropped 5 bases, with 12 bases sitting between them. The CDR3 protein is CASSLSTLRETQYF. The CDR3 nucleotides are TGTGCCAGCAGCTTGTCGACCCTCAGGGAGACCCAGTACTTC.

The chain links TRBV9 to TRBJ1-2; D is ambiguous. The germline V and J ends were trimmed by 4 bases and 7 bases, with 14 bases remaining between them. Germline CDR1 reads SGDLS; CDR2 reads YYNGEE. There are 13 residues in the CDR3. CDR3 residues: CASSPGGMGGYTF. DNA for the CDR3: TGTGCCAGCAGCCCGGGAGGGATGGGTGGCTACACCTTC.

The chain joins TRBV27 to TRBJ1-3; tentatively, D is TRBD1 (5 bases). The CDR3 consists of 14 residues. Germline CDR1 reads MNHEY; CDR2 reads SMNVEV (reference sequence). Trimming removed 3 bases from V and 4 bases from J, with 10 bases in between. Here the CDR3 reads CASSFRGEGNTIYF. Written as DNA, the CDR3 is TGTGCCAGCAGTTTCCGGGGGGAAGGAAACACCATATATTTT.

The chain employs TRBV29-1 and TRBJ2-7; no reliable D call. Per germline, CDR1 SQVTM and CDR2 ANQGSEA. With 0 bases removed from V and 5 bases from J, the gap between germline ends came to 11 bases. The CDR3 is 13 amino acids. CDR3 coding DNA: TGCAGCGTTGAAGATGGTGGGCACCACGAGCAGTACTTC. It translates to CSVEDGGHHEQYF.

The chain carries TRBV18 and TRBJ2-1; possibly TRBD2 for D (6 bases). V was cut by 4 bases and J by 5 bases, with 12 bases left in between. CDR1 and CDR2 from the germline V gene are KGHSH and LQKENI. The CDR3 spans 14 residues. CDR3 sequence: CASSLRLEDNEQFF. The CDR3 coding sequence is TGTGCCAGCTCACTACGACTAGAAGACAATGAGCAGTTCTTC.

This clone appeared once. The chain has TRBV9 and TRBJ2-5; D perhaps matches TRBD1 (7 bases). Germline CDR1 and CDR2: SGDLS and YYNGEE. Trimming left V 4 bases short and J 5 bases short, with 18 bases between. The CDR3 is 15 residues long. CDR3 region: CASSKQGRIGETQYF. CDR3 coding DNA: TGTGCCAGCAGCAAACAGGGGAGGATAGGGGAGACCCAGTACTTC.

The V call is TRBV7-9, the J call TRBJ2-5; a possible D gene is TRBD2 (6 bases). The CDR3 consists of 15 residues. Trimming pared 2 bases from V and 2 bases from J, leaving 12 bases between. Germline assignment: CDR1 SEHNR and CDR2 FQNEAQ (reference sequence). Here the CDR3 reads CASSLLGSGQETQYF. The CDR3 DNA sequence: TGTGCCAGCAGCTTATTGGGTAGCGGACAAGAGACCCAGTACTTC. Full variable domain (remainder filled in from reference TRBV7-9 and TRBJ2-5): DTGVSQNPRHKITKRGQNVTFRCDPISEHNRLYWYRQTLGQGPEFLTYFQNEAQLEKSRLLSDRFSAERPKGSFSTLEIQRTEQGDSAMYLCASSLLGSGQETQYFGPGTRLLVL.

The rearrangement joins TRBV5-6 to TRBJ2-7; D perhaps matches TRBD1 (5 bases). The ends were cut back, 2 bases at V and 9 bases at J, with 12 bases in the middle. There are 12 residues in the CDR3. CDR1 SGHDT and CDR2 YYEEEE come from the germline V gene. The DNA of the CDR3 is TGTGCCAGCAGCTTTATGCAGGGTGCGCAGTACTTC. Amino acids: CASSFMQGAQYF. The variable domain in full, with the rest retrieved from reference TRBV5-6 and TRBJ2-7, is DAGVTQSPTHLIKTRGQQVTLRCSPKSGHDTVSWYQQALGQGPQFIFQYYEEEERQRGNFPDRFSGHQFPNYSSELNVNALLLGDSALYLCASSFMQGAQYFGPGTRLTVT.

The J gene is TRBJ2-2, the V gene TRBV29-1; weak D call: TRBD1 (5 bases). Trimming removed 6 bases from V and 2 bases from J, with 16 bases in between. This CDR3 region has 15 residues. Per the germline V gene, CDR1 is SQVTM and CDR2 is ANQGSEA. The CDR3 DNA follows: TGCAGCGTACCCCTGAAGCAGGGCAACACCGGGGAGCTGTTTTTT. This translates into CSVPLKQGNTGELFF.

The V and J genes are TRBV9 and TRBJ1-1; D is perhaps TRBD1 (6 bases). Germline loops: CDR1 SGDLS, CDR2 YYNGEE. V was cut by 2 bases and J by 1 base, with 9 bases left in between. The CDR3 runs 14 residues. DNA for the CDR3: TGTGCCAGCAGCGTCGGGACACAGAACACTGAAGCTTTCTTT. It codes for CASSVGTQNTEAFF.

The chain's CDR3 is CASSIEQTINYGYTF. CDR3 nucleotides: TGTGCCAGTAGTATAGAACAGACAATCAACTATGGCTACACCTTC. The genes are TRBV19 and TRBJ1-2; D remains unclear. In germline, CDR1 is LNHDA, CDR2 SQIVND (reference sequence). V shed 0 bases and J shed 2 bases, with 10 bases lying between them. The CDR3 extends over 15 amino acids.

J is TRBJ2-2 and V is TRBV7-2, with D possibly matching TRBD2 (5 bases). V lost 1 base and J lost 6, with 12 bases in between. Germline V gives CDR1 SGHTA, CDR2 FQGNSA. The CDR3 is 15 amino acids. CDR3 DNA: TGTGCCAGCAGCTTAGAGGGCGGGTTGGCCGGGGAGCTGTTTTTT. This codes for CASSLEGGLAGELFF.

This chain joins TRBV30 and TRBJ1-2, with no clear D. This CDR3 is 12 amino acids long. Germline loops: CDR1 GTSNPN, CDR2 SVGIG (reference sequence). V was cut by 1 base and J by 4 bases, with 7 bases left in between. The CDR3 DNA sequence: TGTGCCTGGAGTGCCGGGTCCTATGGCTACACCTTC. Encoded protein: CAWSAGSYGYTF.

Points on this clone: The same CDR3 also results from other DNA sequences found in this sample. CDR3 bases: TGTGCCAGCAGCCCCCGGACTAGCGGGACCTACGAGCAGTACTTC. Protein sequence: CASSPRTSGTYEQYF. The chain employs TRBV9 and TRBJ2-7, with 12 bases lining up with TRBD2. The CDR3 covers 15 residues. Germline CDR1 is SGDLS and CDR2 is YYNGEE. Losses at the gene ends were 4 bases for V and 2 bases for J; bases not matched to a gene: 4.